Each of the 25 T cell receptor beta chains below was sequenced from the same sample in a study of blood T cell repertoires in COVID-19. Generated by immunoSEQ multiplex PCR, the TCRdb table keeps only in-frame clones and is missing some. The sample includes hundreds of thousands of clones, around 85% of them seen just once. Material for sequencing was peripheral blood. The receptors here all came from a human donor in a cohort sampled during active COVID-19.

The rearrangement joins TRBV18 to TRBJ2-1; D perhaps matches TRBD2 (5 bases). CDR1 and CDR2 (germline): KGHSH, LQKENI. The germline V and J ends were trimmed by 3 bases and 9 bases, with 9 bases remaining between them. The CDR3 contains 12 residues. CDR3 DNA: TGTGCCAGCTCACCTCTCGGGATTGAGCAGTTCTTC. It translates to CASSPLGIEQFF.

Only one count was recorded for this clone. The chain combines TRBV7-3 with TRBJ2-7; maybe TRBD2 (7 bases). The CDR3 is 16 residues long. The V end was cut by 6 bases, the J end by 3 bases, with 21 bases between. Germline V gives CDR1 SGHTA, CDR2 FQGTGA. CDR3 DNA: TGTGCCAGCAGTCCAAGCGGGGCGGGGGCTAACTACGAGCAGTACTTC. Amino acid sequence: CASSPSGAGANYEQYF.

This clone was seen only once. The CDR3 region is CASTTYGTGGTYEQYF. The CDR3 DNA sequence: TGTGCCAGCACCACTTACGGGACAGGGGGAACCTACGAGCAGTACTTC. The chain carries TRBV11-2 and TRBJ2-7; TRBD1 matches at 11 bases. Trimming cost V 7 bases and J 2 bases; bases outside gene matches: 10. Germline V gene sequence: CDR1 SGHAT, CDR2 FQNNGV. The CDR3 loop spans 16 amino acids.

V is TRBV11-2 and J is TRBJ2-7, with 7 bases fitting TRBD2. The germline V gene encodes CDR1 SGHAT and CDR2 FQNNGV. V trimming: 1 base; J trimming: 3 bases; junction bases outside the gene matches: 6. The CDR3 extends over 15 amino acids. The CDR3 coding sequence is TGTGCCAGCAGCTTAGCGGGGGGAAACTACTACGAGCAGTACTTC. Translated: CASSLAGGNYYEQYF.

This clone was seen just once. The chain combines TRBV18 with TRBJ1-2, with 8 bases aligning to TRBD1. The CDR3 has 15 residues. The J segment lost 6 bases and the V segment lost 3 bases, leaving 9 bases of the junction unmatched. Germline lookup yields CDR1 KGHSH and CDR2 LQKENI. DNA of the CDR3: TGTGCCAGCTCACCTTCTCACAGGGGGTTTGATGGCTACACCTTC. Translating it yields CASSPSHRGFDGYTF.

The J gene is TRBJ2-7, the V gene TRBV30, with 7 bases identical to TRBD1. Trimming took 2 bases from V and 1 from J; bases not matched to a gene: 5. Germline V gene sequence: CDR1 GTSNPN, CDR2 SVGIG (reference sequence). The CDR3 extends over 14 amino acids. The CDR3 DNA sequence: TGTGCCTGGAGTTATAGACAGGGATCCTACGAGCAGTACTTC. It is translated as CAWSYRQGSYEQYF.

The chain employs TRBV5-6 and TRBJ1-1; TRBD1 matches at 7 bases. The CDR3 is made up of 18 amino acids. The germline CDR1 and CDR2 sequences are SGHDT and YYEEEE. J gave up 2 bases and V 5 bases, and 18 bases lay outside the gene matches. The CDR3 loop is CASRLGPPPGQVNTEAFF. Written as DNA, the CDR3 is TGTGCCAGCAGGCTAGGTCCTCCCCCCGGACAGGTAAACACTGAAGCTTTCTTT. The whole variable domain, filled in from reference TRBV5-6 and TRBJ1-1, reads DAGVTQSPTHLIKTRGQQVTLRCSPKSGHDTVSWYQQALGQGPQFIFQYYEEEERQRGNFPDRFSGHQFPNYSSELNVNALLLGDSALYLCASRLGPPPGQVNTEAFFGQGTRLTVV.

This chain joins TRBV10-3 and TRBJ1-5; D perhaps matches TRBD1 (5 bases). Trimming removed 1 base at V and 6 bases at J, with 16 bases between. The CDR3 contains 16 residues. Germline V gene sequence: CDR1 ENHRY, CDR2 SYGVKD. The CDR3 region has the DNA TGTGCCATCAGTGAGTTTATTGCGGGGGGTGGTCAGCCCCAGCATTTT. Translation: CAISEFIAGGGQPQHF.

The CDR3 coding sequence is TGCGCCAGCAGCTTTCAGGGTTGGGAGACCCAGTACTTC. Protein: CASSFQGWETQYF. The chain carries TRBV5-1 and TRBJ2-5; the D gene is possibly TRBD1 (5 bases). The germline V gene has CDR1 SGHRS and CDR2 YFSETQ. The CDR3 sequence is 13 residues long. Between the trimmed V and J ends, which lost 2 bases and 5 bases, there was a span of 10 bases. The full variable domain, rest sourced from reference TRBV5-1 and TRBJ2-5, is KAGVTQTPRYLIKTRGQQVTLSCSPISGHRSVSWYQQTPGQGLQFLFEYFSETQRNKGNFPGRFSGRQFSNSRSEMNVSTLELGDSALYLCASSFQGWETQYFGPGTRLLVL.

The chain recombines TRBV19 with TRBJ1-4; no reliable D call. Deletions cut 4 bases from V and 3 bases from J, with 15 bases between. Germline lookup yields CDR1 LNHDA and CDR2 SQIVND (reference sequence). The CDR3 length is 16 residues. CDR3 bases: TGTGCCAGTAGTAGCTCCGGGTTGGTAGCTAATGAAAAACTGTTTTTT. Translating gives CASSSSGLVANEKLFF.

J is TRBJ2-7 and V is TRBV5-4; TRBD1 agrees at 7 bases. The CDR3 totals 14 residues. Trimming took 3 bases from V and 3 from J; bases not matched to a gene: 6. Germline values: CDR1 SGHNT, CDR2 YYREEE (reference sequence). In DNA form, the CDR3 reads TGTGCCAGCAGCTCGACCGGGACAGACTACGAGCAGTACTTC. Amino acid sequence: CASSSTGTDYEQYF.

The rearrangement joins TRBV6-5 to TRBJ2-3; TRBD2 might be the D (5 bases). V was trimmed by 7 bases and J by 4 bases, leaving 15 bases between them. The CDR3 runs 14 residues. CDR1 and CDR2 (germline): MNHEY, SVGAGI. CDR3 nucleotide sequence: TGTGCCAGCAAAATCGTCAGCGGAGCAGATACGCAGTATTTT. Protein sequence: CASKIVSGADTQYF.

This clone has a single count. V usage is TRBV5-1 and J usage is TRBJ2-5; maybe TRBD1 (7 bases). Trimming cost V 0 bases and J 2 bases, with 14 bases left between them. CDR1 and CDR2 from the germline V gene are SGHRS and YFSETQ. There are 16 residues in the CDR3. CDR3 sequence (DNA): TGCGCCAGCAGCTTGGTGCGGGGACAGATACAAGAGACCCAGTACTTC. It translates to CASSLVRGQIQETQYF.

J is TRBJ2-1 and V is TRBV29-1; D may be TRBD1 (6 bases). V was pared by 4 bases and J by 4 bases, with 8 bases between. The CDR3 is 12 residues long. Per germline, CDR1 SQVTM and CDR2 ANQGSEA. Here the CDR3 reads CSVGTAYNEQFF. CDR3 coding DNA: TGCAGCGTTGGGACAGCTTACAATGAGCAGTTCTTC.

V gene TRBV6-1 combines with J gene TRBJ2-7, with D tentatively TRBD1 (6 bases). In germline, CDR1 is MNHNS, CDR2 SASEGT. Trimming took 3 bases from V and 0 from J, leaving 15 bases between them. The CDR3 has 16 residues. CDR3 in amino acids: CASSDSTGPFSYEQYF. In DNA form, the CDR3 reads TGTGCCAGCAGTGATTCAACAGGGCCCTTCTCCTACGAGCAGTACTTC.

This clone was recorded many times. The chain couples TRBV12-3 or TRBV12-4 to TRBJ1-5; no clear D gene. The CDR3 totals 13 residues. V lost 0 bases and J lost 9, with 9 bases in between. CDR3 in DNA: TGTGCCAGCAGTTTAGCGGGAGTGGGGCCCCAGCATTTT. Its protein is CASSLAGVGPQHF.

The V gene is TRBV6-1, the J gene TRBJ2-1; D unclear. The germline V gene has CDR1 MNHNS and CDR2 SASEGT. Between the trimmed V and J ends, which lost 2 bases and 9 bases, there was a span of 8 bases. The CDR3 loop spans 12 amino acids. CDR3 DNA: TGTGCCAGCAGTGAATTTGAGAGTGAGCAGTTCTTC. It yields the protein CASSEFESEQFF.

This clone has just one count. V gene TRBV19 combines with J gene TRBJ1-2; D uncertain. Between the trimmed V and J ends, which lost 5 bases and 2 bases, there was a span of 9 bases. Germline CDR1 and CDR2: LNHDA and SQIVND (reference sequence). The CDR3 covers 13 residues. CDR3 amino acids: CASSRQANYGYTF. The CDR3 DNA reads as TGTGCCAGTAGTCGCCAGGCCAACTATGGCTACACCTTC.

This chain connects TRBV5-1 to TRBJ1-1; D may be TRBD1 (6 bases). The CDR3 sequence is 13 residues long. Germline V gives CDR1 SGHRS, CDR2 YFSETQ. V lost 4 bases and J 1 base, leaving 8 bases between the germline ends. The CDR3 DNA reads as TGCGCCAGCAGCGAGGGACAGAACACTGAAGCTTTCTTT. Translating it yields CASSEGQNTEAFF.

This clone came up once. Other nucleotide sequences in the sample specify the same CDR3. This chain joins TRBV5-1 and TRBJ2-1, with 11 bases that match TRBD2. Trimming removed 2 bases from V and 0 bases from J; junction bases left unmatched: 4. Germline V gene data show CDR1 as SGHRS and CDR2 as YFSETQ. There are 17 residues in the CDR3. This CDR3 is CASSLLAGEHSYNEQFF. Written as DNA, the CDR3 is TGCGCCAGCAGCTTACTAGCGGGGGAACACTCCTACAATGAGCAGTTCTTC.

This clone appeared a single time. The chain joins TRBV6-6 to TRBJ2-2; D unclear. This CDR3 spans 18 amino acids. CDR1 is MNHNY, CDR2 SVGAGI, per germline (reference sequence). The V gene lost 5 bases and the J gene lost 5 bases, with 24 bases spanning the gap. The CDR3 is CASSLSPARISTTGELFF. The CDR3 DNA follows: TGTGCCAGCAGTCTAAGCCCCGCGCGGATCTCCACGACCGGGGAGCTGTTTTTT.

This chain uses TRBV9 with TRBJ2-7; 8 bases map to TRBD1. In germline, CDR1 is SGDLS, CDR2 YYNGEE. The CDR3 covers 15 residues. V lost 4 bases, J lost 4 bases, and 10 bases stayed unmatched. In DNA, the CDR3 is TGTGCCAGCAGCCCCCGGGGACAGGACCCTTACGAGCAGTACTTC. Translated, it gives CASSPRGQDPYEQYF. The whole variable domain, remainder taken from reference TRBV9 and TRBJ2-7, is DSGVTQTPKHLITATGQRVTLRCSPRSGDLSVYWYQQSLDQGLQFLIQYYNGEERAKGNILERFSAQQFPDLHSELNLSSLELGDSALYFCASSPRGQDPYEQYFGPGTRLTVT.

The gene calls are TRBV19 and TRBJ1-1; weak D call: TRBD1 (6 bases). The ends were cut back, 5 bases at V and 0 bases at J, with 13 bases in the middle. The germline V gene has CDR1 LNHDA and CDR2 SQIVND (reference sequence). The CDR3 has 15 amino acids. In DNA, the CDR3 is TGTGCCAGTAGTCACGACAGGATCATGAACACTGAAGCTTTCTTT. Translating gives CASSHDRIMNTEAFF.

This clone was seen just once. The chain combines TRBV5-1 with TRBJ2-7; maybe TRBD1 (7 bases). Trimming removed 2 bases from V and 9 bases from J, with 15 bases in between. The CDR3 has 13 amino acids. From germline, CDR1 is SGHRS and CDR2 YFSETQ. CDR3 region: CASSFGGGGGQYF. CDR3 in DNA: TGCGCCAGCAGCTTCGGAGGGGGCGGCGGGCAGTACTTC. Full variable domain (remainder filled in from reference TRBV5-1 and TRBJ2-7): KAGVTQTPRYLIKTRGQQVTLSCSPISGHRSVSWYQQTPGQGLQFLFEYFSETQRNKGNFPGRFSGRQFSNSRSEMNVSTLELGDSALYLCASSFGGGGGQYFGPGTRLTVT.

This chain connects TRBV7-8 to TRBJ1-5, with 8 bases aligning to TRBD1. Per the germline V gene, CDR1 is SGHVS and CDR2 is FQNEAQ. The CDR3 contains 17 residues. The junction had 13 bases not matched to a gene; V was cut back by 5 bases and J by 4 bases. CDR3 sequence reads: CASSLHPQDRENQPQHF. In nucleotides, the CDR3 is TGTGCCAGCAGCCTGCACCCTCAGGACAGGGAGAATCAGCCCCAGCATTTT.